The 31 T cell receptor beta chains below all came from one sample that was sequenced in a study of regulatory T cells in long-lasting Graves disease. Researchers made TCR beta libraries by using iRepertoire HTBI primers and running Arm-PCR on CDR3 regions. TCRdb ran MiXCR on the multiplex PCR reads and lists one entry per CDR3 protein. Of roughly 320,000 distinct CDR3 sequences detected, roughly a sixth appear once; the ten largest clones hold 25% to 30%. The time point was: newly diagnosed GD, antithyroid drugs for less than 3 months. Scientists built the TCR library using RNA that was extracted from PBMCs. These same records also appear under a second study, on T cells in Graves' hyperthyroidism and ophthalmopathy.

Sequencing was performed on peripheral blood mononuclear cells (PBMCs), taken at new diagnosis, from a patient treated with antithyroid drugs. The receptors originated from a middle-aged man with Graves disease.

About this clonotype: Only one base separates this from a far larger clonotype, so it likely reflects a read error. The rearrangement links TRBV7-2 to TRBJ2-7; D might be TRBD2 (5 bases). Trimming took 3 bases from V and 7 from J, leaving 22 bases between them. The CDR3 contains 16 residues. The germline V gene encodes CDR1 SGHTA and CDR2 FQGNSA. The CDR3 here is CASSFTAASSYNEQYF. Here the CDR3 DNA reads TGTGCCAGCAGCTTTACAGCGGCTAGCTCCTACAATGAGCAGTACTTC.

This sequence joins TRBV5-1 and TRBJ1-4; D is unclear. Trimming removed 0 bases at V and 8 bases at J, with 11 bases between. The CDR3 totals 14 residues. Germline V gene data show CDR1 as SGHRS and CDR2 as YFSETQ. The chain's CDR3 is CASSLEGLGEKLFF. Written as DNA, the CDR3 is TGCGCCAGCAGCTTGGAGGGCTTGGGCGAAAAACTGTTTTTT.

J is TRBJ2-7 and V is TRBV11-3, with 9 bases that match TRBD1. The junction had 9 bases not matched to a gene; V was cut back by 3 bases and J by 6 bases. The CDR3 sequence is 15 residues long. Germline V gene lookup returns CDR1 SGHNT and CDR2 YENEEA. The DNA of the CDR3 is TGTGCCAGCAGCTTTAGGTCCGGGACAGGGACCGAGCAGTACTTC. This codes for CASSFRSGTGTEQYF.

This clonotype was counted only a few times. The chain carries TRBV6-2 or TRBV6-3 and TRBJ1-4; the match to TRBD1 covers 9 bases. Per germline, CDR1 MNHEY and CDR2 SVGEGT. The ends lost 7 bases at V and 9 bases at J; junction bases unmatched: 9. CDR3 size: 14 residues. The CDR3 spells CASTTGQGRKKLFF. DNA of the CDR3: TGTGCCAGCACCACCGGACAGGGGAGGAAAAAACTGTTTTTT.

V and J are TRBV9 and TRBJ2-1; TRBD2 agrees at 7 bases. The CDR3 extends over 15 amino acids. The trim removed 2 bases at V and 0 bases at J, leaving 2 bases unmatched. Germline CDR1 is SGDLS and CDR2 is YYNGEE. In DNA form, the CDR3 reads TGTGCCAGCAGCGTTCTAGCGGCCTCCTACAATGAGCAGTTCTTC. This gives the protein CASSVLAASYNEQFF.

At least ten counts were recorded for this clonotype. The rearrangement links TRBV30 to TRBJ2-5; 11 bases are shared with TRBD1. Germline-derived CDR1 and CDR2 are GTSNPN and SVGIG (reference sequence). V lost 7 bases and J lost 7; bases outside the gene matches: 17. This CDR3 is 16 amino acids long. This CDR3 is CAYVSMDRGLLGTQYF. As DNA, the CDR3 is TGTGCCTACGTTTCCATGGACAGGGGGCTTTTGGGGACCCAGTACTTC.

The CDR3 here is CASSPNRRGGLRIGTTEAFF. CDR3 DNA sequence: TGTGCCAGCAGCCCCAATCGCAGGGGTGGTTTAAGGATTGGGACCACTGAAGCTTTCTTT. The chain couples TRBV12-3 or TRBV12-4 to TRBJ1-1; D is possibly TRBD1 (6 bases). CDR3 length equals 20 residues. Deletions cut 6 bases from V and 4 bases from J, with 33 bases between.

CDR3 sequence reads: CASSLPGAHETQYF. As DNA, the CDR3 is TGTGCCAGCTCCCTTCCGGGGGCCCACGAGACCCAGTACTTC. The chain couples TRBV18 to TRBJ2-5; TRBD1 or TRBD2 may be the D gene (6 bases each). The V end was cut by 6 bases, the J end by 5 bases, with 16 bases between. CDR1 and CDR2 (germline): KGHSH, LQKENI. The CDR3 is made up of 14 amino acids.

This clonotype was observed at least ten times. Written as DNA, the CDR3 is TGTGCCAGCAGTTTATACGGGGTCTCAGATACGCAGTATTTT. It yields the protein CASSLYGVSDTQYF. This chain links TRBV27 with TRBJ2-3, with D possibly matching TRBD2 (5 bases). CDR1 MNHEY and CDR2 SMNVEV come from the germline V gene (reference sequence). The CDR3 sequence is 14 residues long. V lost 1 base and J 4 bases, leaving 9 bases between the germline ends.

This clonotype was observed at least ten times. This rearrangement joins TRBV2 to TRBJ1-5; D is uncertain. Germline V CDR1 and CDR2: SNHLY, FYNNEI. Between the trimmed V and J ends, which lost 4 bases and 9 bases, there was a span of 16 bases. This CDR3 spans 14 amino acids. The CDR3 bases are TGTGCCAGCAGTGTGCCGGAACGGCTTGTGCCCCAGCATTTT. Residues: CASSVPERLVPQHF.

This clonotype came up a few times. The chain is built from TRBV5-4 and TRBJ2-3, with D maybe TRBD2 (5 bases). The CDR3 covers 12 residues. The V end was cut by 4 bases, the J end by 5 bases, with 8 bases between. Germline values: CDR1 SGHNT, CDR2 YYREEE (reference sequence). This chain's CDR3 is CASSQGLDTQYF. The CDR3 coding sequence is TGTGCCAGCAGCCAAGGACTAGATACGCAGTATTTT. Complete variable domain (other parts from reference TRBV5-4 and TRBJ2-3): ETGVTQSPTHLIKTRGQQVTLRCSSQSGHNTVSWYQQALGQGPQFIFQYYREEENGRGNFPPRFSGLQFPNYSSELNVNALELDDSALYLCASSQGLDTQYFGPGTRLTVL.

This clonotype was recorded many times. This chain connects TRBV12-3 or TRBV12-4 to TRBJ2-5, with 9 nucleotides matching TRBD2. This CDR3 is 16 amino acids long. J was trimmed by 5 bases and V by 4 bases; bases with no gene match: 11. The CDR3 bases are TGTGCCAGCAGTTGGGCGAGGCGGGGGGGCCGTGAGACCCAGTACTTC. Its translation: CASSWARRGGRETQYF.

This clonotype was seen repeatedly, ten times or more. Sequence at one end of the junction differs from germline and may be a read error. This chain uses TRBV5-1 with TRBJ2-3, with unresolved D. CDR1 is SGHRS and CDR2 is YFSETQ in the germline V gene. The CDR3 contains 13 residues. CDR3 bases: TGTGCCAGCAGCTTGGGGAGCACAGATACGCAGTATTTT. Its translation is CASSLGSTDTQYF.

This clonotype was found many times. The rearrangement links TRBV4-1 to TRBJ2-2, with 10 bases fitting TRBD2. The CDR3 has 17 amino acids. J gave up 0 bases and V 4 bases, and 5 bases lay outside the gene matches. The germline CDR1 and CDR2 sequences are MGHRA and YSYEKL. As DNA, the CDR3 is TGCGCCAGCAGCCCCAGACTAGCGGGCTCGAACACCGGGGAGCTGTTTTTT. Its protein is CASSPRLAGSNTGELFF.

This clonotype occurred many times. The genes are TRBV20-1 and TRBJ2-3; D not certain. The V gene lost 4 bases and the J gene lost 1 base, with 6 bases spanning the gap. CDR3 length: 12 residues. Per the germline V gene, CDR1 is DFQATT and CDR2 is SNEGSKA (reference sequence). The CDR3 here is CSAKVGTDTQYF. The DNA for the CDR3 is TGCAGTGCTAAGGTCGGCACAGATACGCAGTATTTT.

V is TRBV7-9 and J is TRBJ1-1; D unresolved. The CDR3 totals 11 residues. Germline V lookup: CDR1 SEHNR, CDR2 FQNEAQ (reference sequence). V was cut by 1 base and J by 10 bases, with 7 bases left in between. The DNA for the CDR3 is TGTGCCAGCAGCTTAGGTGGGGTAGCTTTCTTT. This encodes CASSLGGVAFF.

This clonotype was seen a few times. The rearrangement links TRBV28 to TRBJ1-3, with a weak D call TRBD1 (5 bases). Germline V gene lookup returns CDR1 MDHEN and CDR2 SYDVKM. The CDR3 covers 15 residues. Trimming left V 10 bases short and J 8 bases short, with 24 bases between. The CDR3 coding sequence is TGTGCCATCAACACCCGGGACGGAGGAGGAGACACCATATATTTT. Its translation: CAINTRDGGGDTIYF.

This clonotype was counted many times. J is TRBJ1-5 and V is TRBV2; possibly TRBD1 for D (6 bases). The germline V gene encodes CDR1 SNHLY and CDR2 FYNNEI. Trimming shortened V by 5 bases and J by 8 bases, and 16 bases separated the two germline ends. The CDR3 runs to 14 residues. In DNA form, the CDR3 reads TGTGCCAGCAGTCAGGACAGCCCATCAGAGCCCCAGCATTTT. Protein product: CASSQDSPSEPQHF. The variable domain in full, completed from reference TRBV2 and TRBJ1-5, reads EPEVTQTPSHQVTQMGQEVILRCVPISNHLYFYWYRQILGQKVEFLVSFYNNEISEKSEIFDDQFSVERPDGSNFTLKIRSTKLEDSAMYFCASSQDSPSEPQHFGDGTRLSIL.

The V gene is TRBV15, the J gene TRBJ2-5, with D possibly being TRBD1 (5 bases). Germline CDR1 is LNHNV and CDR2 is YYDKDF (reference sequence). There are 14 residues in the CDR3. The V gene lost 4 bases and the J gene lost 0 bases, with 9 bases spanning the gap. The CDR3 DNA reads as TGTGCCACCAGCATGACAGTTTACCAAGAGACCCAGTACTTC. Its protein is CATSMTVYQETQYF.

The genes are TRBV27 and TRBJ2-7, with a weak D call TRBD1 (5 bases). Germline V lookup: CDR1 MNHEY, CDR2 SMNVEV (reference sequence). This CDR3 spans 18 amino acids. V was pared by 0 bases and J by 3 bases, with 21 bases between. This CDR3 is CASSLSPMGQGNLYEQYF. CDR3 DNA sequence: TGTGCCAGCAGTTTATCCCCCATGGGGCAGGGCAATCTCTACGAGCAGTACTTC.

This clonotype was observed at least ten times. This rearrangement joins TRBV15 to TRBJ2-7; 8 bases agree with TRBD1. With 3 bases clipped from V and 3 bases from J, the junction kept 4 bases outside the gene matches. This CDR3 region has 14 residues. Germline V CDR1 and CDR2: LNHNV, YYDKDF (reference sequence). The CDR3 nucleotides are TGTGCCACCAGCAGTCTTACAGGGGGCTACGAGCAGTACTTC. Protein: CATSSLTGGYEQYF. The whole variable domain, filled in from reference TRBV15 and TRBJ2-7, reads DAMVIQNPRYQVTQFGKPVTLSCSQTLNHNVMYWYQQKSSQAPKLLFHYYDKDFNNEADTPDNFQSRRPNTSFCFLDIRSPGLGDTAMYLCATSSLTGGYEQYFGPGTRLTVT.

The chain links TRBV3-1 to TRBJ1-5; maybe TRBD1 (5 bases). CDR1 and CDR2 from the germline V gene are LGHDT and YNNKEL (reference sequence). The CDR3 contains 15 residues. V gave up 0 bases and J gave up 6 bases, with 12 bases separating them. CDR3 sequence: CASSQDLGASQPQHF. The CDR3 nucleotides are TGTGCCAGCAGCCAAGACCTCGGGGCCAGTCAGCCCCAGCATTTT.

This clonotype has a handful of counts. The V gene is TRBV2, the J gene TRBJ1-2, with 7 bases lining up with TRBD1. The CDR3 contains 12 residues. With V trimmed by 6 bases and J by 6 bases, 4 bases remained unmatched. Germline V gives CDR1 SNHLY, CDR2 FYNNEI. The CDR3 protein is CASSETGNGYTF. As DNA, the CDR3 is TGTGCCAGCAGCGAGACAGGGAATGGCTACACCTTC.

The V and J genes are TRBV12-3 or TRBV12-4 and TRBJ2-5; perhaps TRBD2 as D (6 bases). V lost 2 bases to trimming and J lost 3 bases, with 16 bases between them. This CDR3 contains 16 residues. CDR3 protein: CASSLPATRKEETQYF. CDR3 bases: TGTGCCAGCAGTTTACCCGCGACTAGGAAGGAAGAGACCCAGTACTTC.

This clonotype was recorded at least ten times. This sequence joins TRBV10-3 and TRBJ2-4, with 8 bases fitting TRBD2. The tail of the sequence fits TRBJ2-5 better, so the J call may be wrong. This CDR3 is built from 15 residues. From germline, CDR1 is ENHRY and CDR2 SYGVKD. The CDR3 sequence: CAISETAGGDETQYF. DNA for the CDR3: TGTGCCATCAGTGAGACGGCGGGGGGTGATGAGACCCAGTACTTC.

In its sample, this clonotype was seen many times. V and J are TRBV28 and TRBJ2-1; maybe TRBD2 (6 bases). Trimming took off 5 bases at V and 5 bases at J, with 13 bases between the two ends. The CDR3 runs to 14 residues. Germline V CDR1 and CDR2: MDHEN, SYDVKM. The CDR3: CASSPAGLDNEQFF. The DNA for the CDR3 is TGTGCCAGCAGTCCCGCGGGGCTAGACAATGAGCAGTTCTTC.

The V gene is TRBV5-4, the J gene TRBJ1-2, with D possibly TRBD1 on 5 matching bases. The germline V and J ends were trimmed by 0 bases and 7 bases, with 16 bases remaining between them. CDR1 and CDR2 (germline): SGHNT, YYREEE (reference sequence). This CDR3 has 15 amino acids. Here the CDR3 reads CASSLGAVQRGGYTF. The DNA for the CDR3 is TGTGCCAGCAGCTTGGGGGCAGTCCAGAGGGGTGGCTACACCTTC.

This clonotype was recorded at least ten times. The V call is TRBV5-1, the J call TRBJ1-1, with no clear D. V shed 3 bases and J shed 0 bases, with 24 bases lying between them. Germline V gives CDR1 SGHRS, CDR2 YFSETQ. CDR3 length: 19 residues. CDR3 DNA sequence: TGCGCCAGCAGCTCGGGTTTCGCGCGTACCACTTTCCTGAACACTGAAGCTTTCTTT. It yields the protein CASSSGFARTTFLNTEAFF.

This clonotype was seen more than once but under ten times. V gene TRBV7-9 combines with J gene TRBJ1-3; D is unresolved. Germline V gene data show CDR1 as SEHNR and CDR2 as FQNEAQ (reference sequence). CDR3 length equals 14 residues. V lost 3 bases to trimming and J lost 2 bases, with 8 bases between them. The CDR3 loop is CASSFEVTGNTIYF. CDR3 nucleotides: TGTGCCAGCAGCTTCGAGGTGACTGGAAACACCATATATTTT.

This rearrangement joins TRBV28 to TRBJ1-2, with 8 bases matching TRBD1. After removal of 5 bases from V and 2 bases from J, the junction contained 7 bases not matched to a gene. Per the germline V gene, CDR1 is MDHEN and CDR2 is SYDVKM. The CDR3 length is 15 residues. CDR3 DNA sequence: TGTGCCAGCAGTCAAGGGACAGGACGAAACTATGGCTACACCTTC. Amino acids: CASSQGTGRNYGYTF.

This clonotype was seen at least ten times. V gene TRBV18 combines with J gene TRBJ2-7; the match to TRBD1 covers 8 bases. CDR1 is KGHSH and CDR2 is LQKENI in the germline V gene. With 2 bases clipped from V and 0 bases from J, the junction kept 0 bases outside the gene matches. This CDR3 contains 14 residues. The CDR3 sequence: CASSPTGGSYEQYF. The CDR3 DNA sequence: TGTGCCAGCTCACCAACAGGGGGCTCCTACGAGCAGTACTTC.